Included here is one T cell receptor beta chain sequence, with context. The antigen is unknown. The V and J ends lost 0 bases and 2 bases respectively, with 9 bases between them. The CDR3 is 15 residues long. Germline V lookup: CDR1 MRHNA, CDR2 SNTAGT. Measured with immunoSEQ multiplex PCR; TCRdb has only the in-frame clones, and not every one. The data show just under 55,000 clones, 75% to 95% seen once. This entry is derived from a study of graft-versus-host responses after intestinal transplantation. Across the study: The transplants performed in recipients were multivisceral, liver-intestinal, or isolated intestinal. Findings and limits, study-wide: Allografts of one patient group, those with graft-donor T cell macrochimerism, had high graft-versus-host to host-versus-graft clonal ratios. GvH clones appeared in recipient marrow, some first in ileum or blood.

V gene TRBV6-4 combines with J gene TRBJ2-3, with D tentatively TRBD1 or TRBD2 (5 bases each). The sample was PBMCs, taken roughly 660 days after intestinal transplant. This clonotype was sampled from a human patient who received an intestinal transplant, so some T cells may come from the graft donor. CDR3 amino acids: CASSDSPGATDTQYF. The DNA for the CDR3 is TGTGCCAGCAGTGACTCTCCCGGGGCCACAGATACGCAGTATTTT.